This T cell receptor (beta chain) derives from a study of cytotoxic CD8 clonotypes in ibrutinib-treated CLL. On this clone: Its antigen is not known.

Here immunoSEQ multiplex PCR was the method, and the copy in TCRdb shows in-frame clones only, minus some. The sample has roughly 250,000 clones; 60% to 75% are singletons. Study-wide points: Public clonotypes occurred uncommonly; on treatment, they contracted or remained stable.

This specimen consisted of PBMCs, obtained after 24 months of ibrutinib treatment. The origin of this receptor is a human donor with chronic lymphocytic leukemia.

This CDR3 reads CASSLASGGAGEKLFF. The CDR3 DNA reads TGTGCCAGCAGCTTGGCATCAGGAGGCGCGGGTGAAAAACTGTTTTTT. The J gene is TRBJ1-4, the V gene TRBV5-4, with D unresolved. This CDR3 has 16 amino acids. CDR1 and CDR2 from the germline V gene are SGHNT and YYREEE (reference sequence). V lost 0 bases to trimming and J lost 7 bases, with 16 bases between them.